There are many counts of the clone carrying this T cell receptor (beta chain). Its antigen is not identified. These data originate in a study of metastatic and nonmetastatic thyroid tumors. Study in general: From malignant and benign thyroid patients, repertoires in blood and in tumor or nodule tissue were compared. General observations from the study: Benign nodules reportedly had significantly lower TCR beta diversity than malignant thyroid tumors in blood and tumor.

Thyroid surgery took place with no prior treatment in any patient. In the study's own analysis: Using the CDR3 differences seen across clinicopathological groups, the authors built a distant-metastasis classifier for papillary thyroid cancer, which was meant to discriminate distant-metastatic patients. TCRdb re-clonotyped the PCR reads through MiXCR. These V and J calls derive from TCRdb rather than the authors' analysis. The sample includes 65,000 to 70,000 clones, 14% of them seen just once. Sequenced material: blood. The receptor's source is a male donor with papillary thyroid cancer or a benign thyroid nodule (not recorded which). Some clones in this sample may be carry-over from other donors' samples.

CDR3 coding DNA: TGTGCCAGCAGCAGCATGGGAGGGGAGCAGTTCTTC. This gives the protein CASSSMGGEQFF. The chain employs TRBV7-9 and TRBJ2-1, with 7 bases lining up with TRBD2. Germline V lookup: CDR1 SEHNR, CDR2 FQNEAQ (reference sequence). V was pared by 5 bases and J by 10 bases, with 5 bases of the junction left unmatched. The CDR3 contains 12 residues.